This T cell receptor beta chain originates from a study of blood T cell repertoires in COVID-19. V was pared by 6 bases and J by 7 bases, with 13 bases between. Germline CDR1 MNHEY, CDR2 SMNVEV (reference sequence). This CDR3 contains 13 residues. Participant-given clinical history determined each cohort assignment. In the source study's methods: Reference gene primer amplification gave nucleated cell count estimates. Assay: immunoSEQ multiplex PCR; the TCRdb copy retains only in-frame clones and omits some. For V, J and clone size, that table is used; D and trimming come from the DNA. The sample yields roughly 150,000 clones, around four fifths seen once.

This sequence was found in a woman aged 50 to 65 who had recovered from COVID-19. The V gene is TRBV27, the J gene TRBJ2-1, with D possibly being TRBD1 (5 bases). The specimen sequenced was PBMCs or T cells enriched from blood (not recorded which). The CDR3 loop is CASSFLGRNEQFF. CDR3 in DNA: TGTGCCAGCAGCTTCCTGGGGCGTAATGAGCAGTTCTTC.